Following are 10 T cell receptor beta chains from one sample sequenced in a study of T cells in Graves' hyperthyroidism and ophthalmopathy. The CDR3 regions of TCR beta were amplified from RNA transcripts. During a first-round RT-PCR of the TCR CDR3, the HTBI primer set was used. MiXCR, run by TCRdb on the multiplex PCR reads, gives a single entry per CDR3 protein. The sample records about 290,000 distinct CDR3 sequences, about 19% being singletons. Sequencing was done on a sample of blood. These receptors came from a man between 50 and 59 years old with Graves' ophthalmopathy.

This chain uses TRBV9 with TRBJ1-2, with D perhaps TRBD1 (5 bases). The CDR3 sequence is 14 residues long. Germline-derived CDR1 and CDR2 are SGDLS and YYNGEE. Trimming left V 4 bases short and J 3 bases short, with 13 bases between. The CDR3 nucleotides read TGTGCCAGCAGCTTAAACCAGGGCCACTATGGCTACACCTTC. It specifies CASSLNQGHYGYTF.

Only a few counts were recorded for this clonotype. The V gene is TRBV18, the J gene TRBJ1-5; D is unresolved. CDR3 length: 15 amino acids. CDR1 and CDR2 (germline): KGHSH, LQKENI. Trimming shortened V by 0 bases and J by 10 bases, and 16 bases separated the two germline ends. This CDR3 is CASSPPEGMLRPQHF. The CDR3 nucleotides are TGTGCCAGCTCACCACCGGAGGGTATGTTAAGACCCCAGCATTTT.

This clonotype was observed many times. The V call is TRBV20-1, the J call TRBJ1-5, with D unclear. V gave up 1 base and J gave up 2 bases, with 6 bases separating them. The length of the CDR3 is 13 residues. Germline V CDR1 and CDR2: DFQATT, SNEGSKA (reference sequence). The CDR3 DNA follows: TGCAGTGCTAGAGGAGATGGCAATCAGCCCCAGCATTTT. Its protein product is CSARGDGNQPQHF.

Regarding this clonotype: Mismatch with germline at one junction end may stem from a read error. The rearrangement joins TRBV5-1 to TRBJ2-5, with D perhaps TRBD1 or TRBD2 (6 bases each). The CDR3 extends over 16 amino acids. CDR1 and CDR2 (germline): SGHRS, YFSETQ. CDR3 sequence reads: CANSLARGARQETQYF. The CDR3, as DNA: TGCGCCAACAGCTTGGCGAGGGGGGCGCGGCAAGAGACCCAGTACTTC.

The rearrangement joins TRBV5-6 to TRBJ1-1; the D is unclear. With 4 bases removed from V and 7 bases from J, the gap between germline ends came to 8 bases. This CDR3 has 11 residues. The germline V gene has CDR1 SGHDT and CDR2 YYEEEE. Here the CDR3 DNA reads TGTGCCAGCAGCGCCGGTGTTGAAGCTTTCTTT. Its protein product is CASSAGVEAFF. Based on the CDR3 plus reference TRBV5-6 and TRBJ1-1, the full variable domain is DAGVTQSPTHLIKTRGQQVTLRCSPKSGHDTVSWYQQALGQGPQFIFQYYEEEERQRGNFPDRFSGHQFPNYSSELNVNALLLGDSALYLCASSAGVEAFFGQGTRLTVV.

A few counts support this clonotype. V and J are TRBV30 and TRBJ2-4; D unresolved. The ends were cut back, 1 base at V and 6 bases at J, with 7 bases in the middle. The CDR3 length is 12 residues. Germline loops: CDR1 GTSNPN, CDR2 SVGIG (reference sequence). The CDR3 region has the DNA TGTGCCTGGAGTGGGTCAGCAAACATTCAGTACTTC. Translation: CAWSGSANIQYF. The full variable domain, rest sourced from reference TRBV30 and TRBJ2-4, is SQTIHQWPATLVQPVGSPLSLECTVEGTSNPNLYWYRQAAGRGLQLLFYSVGIGQISSEVPQNLSASRPQDRQFILSSKKLLLSDSGFYLCAWSGSANIQYFGAGTRLSVL.

This clonotype was detected only a few times. This chain links TRBV10-2 with TRBJ2-7, with D possibly TRBD1 on 6 matching bases. Germline CDR1 and CDR2: WSHSY and SAAADI. This CDR3 has 14 amino acids. The germline V and J ends were trimmed by 2 bases and 2 bases, with 10 bases remaining between them. CDR3 loop: CASSEGQLAYEQYF. For the CDR3, the DNA is TGCGCCAGCAGTGAGGGACAGCTTGCCTACGAGCAGTACTTC.

J is TRBJ2-1 and V is TRBV6-1; 9 bases align to TRBD2. In germline, CDR1 is MNHNS, CDR2 SASEGT. The V gene end was trimmed by 4 bases and the J gene end by 9 bases; junction bases not matched to a gene: 13. This CDR3 is built from 16 residues. CDR3 sequence: CASSALFRGRASEQFF. The CDR3 coding sequence is TGTGCCAGCAGTGCGCTTTTTCGCGGGAGGGCTAGTGAGCAGTTCTTC.

There are many counts of this clonotype. The gene calls are TRBV5-1 and TRBJ2-3, with D maybe TRBD2 (5 bases). The germline CDR1 and CDR2 sequences are SGHRS and YFSETQ. V dropped 2 bases and J dropped 6 bases, with 19 bases sitting between them. The CDR3 has 16 amino acids. This CDR3 reads CASSLRGSRGSDTQYF. CDR3 DNA sequence: TGCGCCAGCAGCTTACGGGGTTCCCGGGGATCGGATACGCAGTATTTT.

The rearrangement joins TRBV2 to TRBJ2-7; D is ambiguous. The CDR3 has 11 amino acids. The germline CDR1 and CDR2 sequences are SNHLY and FYNNEI. Trimming left V 6 bases short and J 4 bases short, with 7 bases between. CDR3 region: CASRSGYEQYF. CDR3 sequence (DNA): TGTGCCAGCAGATCTGGATACGAGCAGTACTTC.